This T cell receptor (beta chain) was recovered during a study of T cells in Graves' hyperthyroidism and ophthalmopathy. This clonotype was observed at least ten times. Antigen: not known. Uncontrolled infection, other autoimmune disease, pregnancy and lactation each barred patients from inclusion. Using 9.5 to 10 ml of fresh peripheral blood, PBMCs were prepared. Template material for amplifying TCR beta CDR3 regions consisted of RNA transcripts. With the HTBI primer set, the TCR CDR3 went through a first round of RT-PCR. TCRdb itself ran the multiplex PCR reads through MiXCR, one entry per CDR3 protein. The sample has a few hundred thousand distinct CDR3 sequences, roughly 13% seen once; the top ten hold 5.3%. Study conclusions and caveats: A median around 6 months before onset, the model predicted ophthalmopathy. Blood shared most expanded thyroid clonotypes above 0.001.

The sample comprised blood. The source is a woman under 30 with Graves' hyperthyroidism.

In nucleotides, the CDR3 is TGTGCCAGCAGTTTAGTGCCCGGGACAGGGGAGGATTTTGACGAGCAGTACTTC. Its protein is CASSLVPGTGEDFDEQYF. The rearrangement uses TRBV28 and TRBJ2-7; 10 bases fit TRBD1. Unmatched junction bases numbered 15, after V lost 2 bases and J lost 5 bases. The CDR3 runs to 18 residues. Germline CDR1 and CDR2: MDHEN and SYDVKM.